Below, one T cell receptor beta chain is given with its context. Antigen: not known. This specimen belongs to a study of type 1 regulatory T cells. Study background: This in vitro CD4 product, T-allo10, is enriched for Tr1 cells and alloantigen-specific.

CDR1 and CDR2 (germline): KGHDR, SFDVKD. This CDR3 is built from 19 residues. The V segment lost 0 bases and the J segment 0 bases; nucleotides outside the gene matches: 9. One entry per CDR3 protein, called by TCRdb with MiXCR from the reads. The repertoire holds around 69,000 distinct CDR3 sequences, with around 68% as singletons. Sequenced material: cultured T cells, either the whole culture or a sorted T cell fraction (not recorded which). Subset here: Tr1-enriched cell product generated in vitro against host alloantigens. This chain joins TRBV24-1 and TRBJ1-4; 7 bases align to TRBD1. The clonotype originates from a human donor in good health. In DNA, the CDR3 is TGTGCCACCAGTGATTTGCGGGACAGACCCTCAGCAACTAATGAAAAACTGTTTTTT. Translating it yields CATSDLRDRPSATNEKLFF.